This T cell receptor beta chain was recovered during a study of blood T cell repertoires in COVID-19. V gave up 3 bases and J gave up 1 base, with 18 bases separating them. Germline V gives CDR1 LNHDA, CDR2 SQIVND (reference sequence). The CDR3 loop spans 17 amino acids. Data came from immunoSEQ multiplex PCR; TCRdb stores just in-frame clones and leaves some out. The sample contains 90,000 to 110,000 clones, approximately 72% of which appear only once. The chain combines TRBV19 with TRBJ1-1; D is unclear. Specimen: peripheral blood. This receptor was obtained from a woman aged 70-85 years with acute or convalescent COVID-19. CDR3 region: CASSIGQVLVENTEAFF. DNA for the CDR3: TGTGCCAGTAGTATTGGGCAGGTGCTTGTAGAGAACACTGAAGCTTTCTTT.